This T cell receptor (beta chain) was identified in a study of stem cell transplantation in POMP-related autoinflammatory disease. The assay was immunoSEQ multiplex PCR, and TCRdb's table has in-frame clones only and misses some. Of fewer than 30,000 clones in the sample, 75% to 90% are singletons; the top ten hold approximately 2.3%. There are 13 residues in the CDR3. Germline V gene lookup returns CDR1 SGDLS and CDR2 YYNGEE. V was trimmed by 2 bases and J by 6 bases, leaving 12 bases between them. Sequencing was performed on CD4+ T cells from PBMCs, taken before stem cell transplantation. This rearrangement joins TRBV9 to TRBJ2-7, with D perhaps assigned TRBD1 or TRBD2 (6 bases each). This sequence originates from a human donor with POMP-related autoinflammation and immune dysregulation (PRAID). The CDR3 loop reads CASSVRGGREQYF. The CDR3 bases are TGTGCCAGCAGCGTCCGAGGGGGGCGCGAGCAGTACTTC.